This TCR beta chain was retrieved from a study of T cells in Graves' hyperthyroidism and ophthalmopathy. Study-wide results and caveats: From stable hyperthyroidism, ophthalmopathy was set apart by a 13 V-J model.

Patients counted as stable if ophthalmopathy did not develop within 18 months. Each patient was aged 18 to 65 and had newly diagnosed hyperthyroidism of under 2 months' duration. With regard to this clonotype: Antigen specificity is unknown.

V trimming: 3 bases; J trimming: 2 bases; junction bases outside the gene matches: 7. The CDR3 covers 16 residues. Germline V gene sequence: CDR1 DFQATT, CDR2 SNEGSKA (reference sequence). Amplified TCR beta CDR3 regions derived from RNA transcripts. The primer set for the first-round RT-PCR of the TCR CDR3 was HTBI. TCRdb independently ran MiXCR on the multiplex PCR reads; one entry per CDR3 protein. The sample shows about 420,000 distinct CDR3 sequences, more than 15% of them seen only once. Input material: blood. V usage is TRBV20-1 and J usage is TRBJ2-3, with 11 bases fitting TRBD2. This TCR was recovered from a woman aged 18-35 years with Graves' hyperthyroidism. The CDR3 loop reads CSASPWTSGPTDTQYF. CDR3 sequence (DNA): TGCAGTGCTAGTCCCTGGACTAGCGGGCCCACAGATACGCAGTATTTT.